The source of this T cell receptor beta chain is a study of vaccination and CD4 T cells after COVID-19 (dated 2022 in TCRdb). Regarding the complete study: SARS-CoV-2 positivity had been established in the convalescent patients by nasal swab PCR, and mild disease was recorded in eight to ten of these patients and severe disease in one. The time from the second vaccine dose to post-vaccine blood sampling had a median of 72 days and ranged from about 12 to 241 days. Two doses of either the Pfizer-BioNTech BNT162b2 vaccine (n=8) or the Moderna mRNA-1273 vaccine (n=2) were administered to participants. The cultures were stimulated with overlapping spike peptide pools from SARS-CoV-2 and from the common cold coronaviruses HCoV-NL63, HCoV-OC43 and HCoV-229E. In the convalescent cohort there were six males and four females, among whom were two Hispanic individuals, seven Caucasians, two Asians and one multiracial person. As controls, cultures received a CEFX viral epitope pool (the positive control), an HIV-1 Nef peptide pool (the negative control), or no peptide at all. Post-COVID blood samples from convalescent patients were collected a median of around 100 days after diagnosis, with a range of about 35 to 180 days. The spike-specific CD4+ TCR repertoire was compared before and after mRNA vaccination in nine to ten COVID-19 convalescent patients and a handful of infection-naive healthy vaccine recipients. What the work shows at the level of the full study, not this receptor alone: Relatively few convalescent patients were included in the study, and early timepoints after natural infection were not analyzed. The median number of SARS-CoV-2-reactive clonotypes rose from around 22 after infection to 35 to 45 after vaccination, but the change was not significant. Among the post-vaccine SARS-CoV-2-reactive clones in convalescent patients, a median 86.3% showed up only after vaccination, which suggests vaccine-specific priming. Nearly all vaccine-specific clones in convalescent patients (304 of 307) were mono-reactive for SARS-CoV-2 spike rather than cross-reactive with common cold coronaviruses.

This sample's treatment or condition label indicates: approximately nine-day PBMC culture with coronavirus spike peptide pools or control peptides (ViraFEST assay). To expand antigen-specific T cells with peptide pools and then pick out the expanded clonotypes through TCR sequencing, the study relied on the ViraFEST assay. The convalescent patients' positive SARS-CoV-2 PCR tests were from March to December 2020, which was before the Alpha, Beta and Delta variants emerged in the United States. Each well held approximately 2 million PBMCs cultured in IMDM containing approximately 5.3% human AB serum and 9 to 10 IU/ml IL-2, with about 9.4 ug/ml peptide pools added. Half of the culture medium was replaced with fresh IL-2-containing medium on days 3 and 7. CD4+ T cells were isolated after approximately ten days of culture through negative selection using the EasySep CD4+ T cell isolation kit. PBMCs were separated from whole blood using Ficoll-Paque Plus gradient centrifugation and then either used fresh or cryopreserved at -140C. Culture conditions were generally each tested in triplicate wells.

Notes on this clonotype: Which antigen it targets is not known. There are no base qualities to consult, and no much larger clone falls within one base.

The library was made by PCR. At the Johns Hopkins FTIC core, DNA from the cultured CD4+ T cells underwent TCR sequencing with the Oncomine TCR Beta short-read assay. The QIAamp micro DNA kit was used to extract genomic DNA from the cultured CD4+ T cells. The Oncomine TCR Beta libraries from cultured CD4+ T cells were pooled using unique dual indexes and then sequenced on an Illumina iSeq 100. The study's processing was this. Non-productive sequences were removed, and CDR3s not starting with C, not ending with F or W, or shorter than 7 amino acids were discarded. The MANAFEST web application identified antigen-specific clonotypes by comparing peptide-stimulated wells against reference wells and other culture wells. An FDR below 0.05, an odds ratio above 5, and a productive frequency above 0.1% in at least two of three replicate wells were required for clones to be considered positive. A clonotype counted as cross-reactive if it showed significant expansion both in the SARS-CoV-2 spike wells and in at least one common cold coronavirus spike condition. CDR3 homology was assessed with Levenshtein distances (stringdist) and unrooted phylogenetic trees (ape) in R version 3.6.1. TCRdb reprocessed the public reads (quality trimming at Q25 with fastp, clone calling with MiXCR) and kept in-frame beta chains. Each CDR3 protein gets just one entry, which takes the most common genes and DNA from the rows behind it. These V and J calls are TCRdb output, not the study's own analysis. For this sample the table gives roughly 7,000 distinct CDR3 sequences, of which around 42% were detected only once. The ten most abundant clones make up 20% to 25% of the sample.

The CDR3 spans 17 residues, from the cysteine through the phenylalanine. Of all the DNA, just the CDR3 is kept, 51 bases in frame from base 1. CDR1 is given as LNHNV and CDR2 as YYDKDF, both from the germline V gene (reference sequence). Germline trimming: 3 bases from V, 2 bases from J; junction bases outside gene matches: 11. Sequenced: CD4+ T cells from blood, cultured in vitro. The receptor was isolated from a human donor who had recovered from COVID-19. The rearrangement combines TRBV15 with TRBJ2-7, and TRBD1 aligns with 9 junction nucleotides. The CDR3: CATSRLAGTGFPYEQYF. The DNA sequence is given as TGTGCCACCAGCAGGTTGGCTGGGACAGGGTTCCCCTACGAGCAGTACTTC.